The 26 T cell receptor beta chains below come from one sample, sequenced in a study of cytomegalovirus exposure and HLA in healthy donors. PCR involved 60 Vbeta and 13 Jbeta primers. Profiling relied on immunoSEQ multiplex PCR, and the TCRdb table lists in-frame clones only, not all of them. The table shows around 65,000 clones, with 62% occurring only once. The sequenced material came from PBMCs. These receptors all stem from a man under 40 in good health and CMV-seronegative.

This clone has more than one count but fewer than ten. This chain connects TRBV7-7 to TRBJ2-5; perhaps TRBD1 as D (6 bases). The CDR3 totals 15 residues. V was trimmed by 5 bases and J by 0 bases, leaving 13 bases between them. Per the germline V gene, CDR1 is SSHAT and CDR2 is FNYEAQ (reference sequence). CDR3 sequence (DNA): TGTGCCAGCAGCGCGGGTAGGGGGTACCAAGAGACCCAGTACTTC. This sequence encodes CASSAGRGYQETQYF.

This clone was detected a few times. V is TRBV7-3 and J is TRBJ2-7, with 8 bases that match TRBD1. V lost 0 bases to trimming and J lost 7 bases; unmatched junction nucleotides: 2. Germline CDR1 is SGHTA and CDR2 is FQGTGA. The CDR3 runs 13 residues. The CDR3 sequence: CASSLTRTGEQYF. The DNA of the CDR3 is TGTGCCAGCAGCTTAACGCGGACAGGGGAGCAGTACTTC.

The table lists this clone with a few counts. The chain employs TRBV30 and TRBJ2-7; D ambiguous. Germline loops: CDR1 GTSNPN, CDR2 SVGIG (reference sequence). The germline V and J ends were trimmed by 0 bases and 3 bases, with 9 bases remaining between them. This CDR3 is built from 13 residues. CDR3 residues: CAWSVSLYYEQYF. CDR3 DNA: TGTGCCTGGAGTGTTTCCCTCTACTACGAGCAGTACTTC.

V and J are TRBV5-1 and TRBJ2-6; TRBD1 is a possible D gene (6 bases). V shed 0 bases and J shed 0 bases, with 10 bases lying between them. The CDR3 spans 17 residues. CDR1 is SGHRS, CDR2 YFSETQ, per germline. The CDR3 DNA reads TGCGCCAGCAGCTTGGAGGGACACACCTCTGGGGCCAACGTCCTGACTTTC. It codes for CASSLEGHTSGANVLTF.

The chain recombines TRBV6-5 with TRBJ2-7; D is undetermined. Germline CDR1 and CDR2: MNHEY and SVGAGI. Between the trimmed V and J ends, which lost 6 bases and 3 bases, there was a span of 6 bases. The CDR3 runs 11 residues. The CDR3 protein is CASSSFYEQYF. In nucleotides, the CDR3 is TGTGCCAGCAGCTCCTTCTACGAGCAGTACTTC.

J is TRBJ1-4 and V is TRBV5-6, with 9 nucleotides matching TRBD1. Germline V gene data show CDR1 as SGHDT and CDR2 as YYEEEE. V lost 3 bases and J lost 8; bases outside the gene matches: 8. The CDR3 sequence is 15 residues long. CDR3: CASSSVDRGEEKLFF. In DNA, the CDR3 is TGTGCCAGCAGCTCGGTGGACAGGGGTGAAGAAAAACTGTTTTTT.

CDR3 protein: CASSYSMGHNEKLFF. CDR3 coding DNA: TGTGCCAGCAGTTACTCGATGGGCCATAATGAAAAACTGTTTTTT. The chain carries TRBV6-5 and TRBJ1-4; D gene ambiguous. Germline V CDR1 and CDR2: MNHEY, SVGAGI. This CDR3 is 15 amino acids long. Trimming left V 0 bases short and J 4 bases short, with 9 bases between.

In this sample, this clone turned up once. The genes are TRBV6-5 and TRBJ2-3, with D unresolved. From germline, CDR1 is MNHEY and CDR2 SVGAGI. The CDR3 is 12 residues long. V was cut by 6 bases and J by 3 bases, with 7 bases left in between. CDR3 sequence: CASSPPTDTQYF. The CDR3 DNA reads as TGTGCCAGCAGCCCCCCGACAGATACGCAGTATTTT.

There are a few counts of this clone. The CDR3 DNA sequence: TGTGCCACCGAGGATGAAAAACTGTTTTTT. It specifies CATEDEKLFF. V and J are TRBV15 and TRBJ1-4; D is ambiguous. Trimming took off 8 bases at V and 6 bases at J, with 4 bases between the two ends. Looked up from germline, CDR1 is LNHNV and CDR2 is YYDKDF (reference sequence). This CDR3 has 10 amino acids.

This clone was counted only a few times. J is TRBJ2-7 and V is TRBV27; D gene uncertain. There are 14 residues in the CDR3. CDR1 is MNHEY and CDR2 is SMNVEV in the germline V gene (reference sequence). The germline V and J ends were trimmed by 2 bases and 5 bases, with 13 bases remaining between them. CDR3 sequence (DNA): TGTGCCAGCAGTTTAGCTCCCAGGTCCGACGAGCAGTACTTC. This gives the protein CASSLAPRSDEQYF.

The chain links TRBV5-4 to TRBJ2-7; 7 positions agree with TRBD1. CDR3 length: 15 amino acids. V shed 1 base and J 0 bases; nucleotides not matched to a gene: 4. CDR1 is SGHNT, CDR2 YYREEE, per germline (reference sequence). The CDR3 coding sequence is TGTGCCAGCAGCTTGCGACAGGGACGCTCCTACGAGCAGTACTTC. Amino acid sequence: CASSLRQGRSYEQYF.

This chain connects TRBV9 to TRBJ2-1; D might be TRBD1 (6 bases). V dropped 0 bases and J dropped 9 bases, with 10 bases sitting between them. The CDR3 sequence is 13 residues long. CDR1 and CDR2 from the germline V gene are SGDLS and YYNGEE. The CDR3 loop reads CASSVGGLGEQFF. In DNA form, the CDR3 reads TGTGCCAGCAGCGTAGGGGGGCTAGGTGAGCAGTTCTTC.

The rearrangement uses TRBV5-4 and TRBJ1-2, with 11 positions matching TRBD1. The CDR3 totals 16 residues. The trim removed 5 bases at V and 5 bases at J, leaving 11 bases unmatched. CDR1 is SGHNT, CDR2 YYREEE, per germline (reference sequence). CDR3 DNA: TGTGCCAGCAGAGATGGACAGGGGGCGTTTCGGTATGGCTACACCTTC. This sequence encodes CASRDGQGAFRYGYTF.

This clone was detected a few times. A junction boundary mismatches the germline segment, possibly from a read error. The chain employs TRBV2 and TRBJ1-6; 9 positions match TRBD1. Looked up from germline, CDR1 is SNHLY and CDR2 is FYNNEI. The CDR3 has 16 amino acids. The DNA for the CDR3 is TGTGCCAGCAGCCCGGGACAGGGAATAACGAATTCAGCCCTCCACTTT. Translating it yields CASSPGQGITNSALHF.

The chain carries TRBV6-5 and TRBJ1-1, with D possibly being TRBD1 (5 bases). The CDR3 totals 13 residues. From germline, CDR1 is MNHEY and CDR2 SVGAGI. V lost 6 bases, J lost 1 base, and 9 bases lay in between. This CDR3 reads CASSRGQNTEAFF. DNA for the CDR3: TGTGCCAGCAGCCGCGGACAGAACACTGAAGCTTTCTTT.

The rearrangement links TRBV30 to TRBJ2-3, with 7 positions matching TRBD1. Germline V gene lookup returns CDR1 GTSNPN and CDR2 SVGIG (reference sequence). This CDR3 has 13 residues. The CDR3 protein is CARTGGLTDTQYF. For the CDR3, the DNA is TGTGCTCGGACAGGAGGTCTCACAGATACGCAGTATTTT.

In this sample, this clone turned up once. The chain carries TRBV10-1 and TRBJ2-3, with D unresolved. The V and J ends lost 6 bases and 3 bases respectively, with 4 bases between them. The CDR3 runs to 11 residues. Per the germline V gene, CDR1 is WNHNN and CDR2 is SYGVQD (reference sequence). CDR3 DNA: TGCGCCAGCAGCGTAACAGATACGCAGTATTTT. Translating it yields CASSVTDTQYF.

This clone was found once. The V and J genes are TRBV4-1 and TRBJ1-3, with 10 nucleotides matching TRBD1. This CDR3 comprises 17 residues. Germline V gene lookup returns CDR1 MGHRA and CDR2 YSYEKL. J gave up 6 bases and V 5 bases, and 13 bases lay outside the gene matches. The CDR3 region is CASSARKGTGAENTIYF. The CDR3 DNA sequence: TGCGCCAGCAGCGCAAGGAAGGGGACAGGGGCTGAAAACACCATATATTTT.

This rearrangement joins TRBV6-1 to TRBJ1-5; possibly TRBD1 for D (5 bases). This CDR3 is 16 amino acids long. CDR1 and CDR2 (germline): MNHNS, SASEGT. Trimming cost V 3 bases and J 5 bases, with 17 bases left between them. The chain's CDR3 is CASSERRGGGDQPQHF. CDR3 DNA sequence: TGTGCCAGCAGTGAGAGGAGGGGCGGTGGGGATCAGCCCCAGCATTTT.

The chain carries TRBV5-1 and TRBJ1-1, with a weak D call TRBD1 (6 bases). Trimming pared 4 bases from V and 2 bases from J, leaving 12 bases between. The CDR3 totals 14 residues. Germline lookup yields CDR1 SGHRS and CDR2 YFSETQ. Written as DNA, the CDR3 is TGCGCCAGCAGCAGGACAGCGCGCAACACTGAAGCTTTCTTT. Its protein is CASSRTARNTEAFF.

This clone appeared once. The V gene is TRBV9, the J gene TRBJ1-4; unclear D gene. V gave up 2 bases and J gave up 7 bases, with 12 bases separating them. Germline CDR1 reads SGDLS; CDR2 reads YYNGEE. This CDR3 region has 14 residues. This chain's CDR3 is CASSVYGIGEKLFF. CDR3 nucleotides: TGTGCCAGCAGCGTGTACGGGATCGGTGAAAAACTGTTTTTT.

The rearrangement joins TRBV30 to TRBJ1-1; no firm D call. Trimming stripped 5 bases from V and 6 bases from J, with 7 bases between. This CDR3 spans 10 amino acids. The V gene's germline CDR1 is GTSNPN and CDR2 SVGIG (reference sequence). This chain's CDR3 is CAWVAAEAFF. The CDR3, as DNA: TGTGCCTGGGTAGCGGCTGAAGCTTTCTTT.

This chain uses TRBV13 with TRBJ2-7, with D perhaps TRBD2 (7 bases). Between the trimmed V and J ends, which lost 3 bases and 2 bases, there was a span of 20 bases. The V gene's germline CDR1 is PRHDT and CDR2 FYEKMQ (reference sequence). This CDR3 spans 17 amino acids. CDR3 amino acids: CASSLGPGGPPTYEQYF. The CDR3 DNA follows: TGTGCCAGCAGCTTGGGCCCGGGGGGCCCCCCGACCTACGAGCAGTACTTC.

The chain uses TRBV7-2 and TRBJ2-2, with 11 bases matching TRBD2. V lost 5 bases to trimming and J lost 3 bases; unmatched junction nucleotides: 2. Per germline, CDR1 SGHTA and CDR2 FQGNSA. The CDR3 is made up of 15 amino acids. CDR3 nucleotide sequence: TGTGCCAGCAGCCGGGGACTAGCGGACACCGGGGAGCTGTTTTTT. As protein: CASSRGLADTGELFF.

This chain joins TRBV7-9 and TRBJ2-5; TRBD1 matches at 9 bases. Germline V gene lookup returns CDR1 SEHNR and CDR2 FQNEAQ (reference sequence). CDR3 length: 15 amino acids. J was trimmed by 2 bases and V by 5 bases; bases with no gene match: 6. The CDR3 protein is CASSSQQGAQETQYF. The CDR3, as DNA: TGTGCCAGCAGCAGCCAACAGGGGGCACAAGAGACCCAGTACTTC.

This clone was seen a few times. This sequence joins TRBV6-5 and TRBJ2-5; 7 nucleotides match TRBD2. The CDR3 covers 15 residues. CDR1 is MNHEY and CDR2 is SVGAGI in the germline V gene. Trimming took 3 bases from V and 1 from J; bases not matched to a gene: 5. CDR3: CASSYDGGTQETQYF. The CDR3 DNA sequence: TGTGCCAGCAGTTATGACGGGGGGACCCAAGAGACCCAGTACTTC.